This T cell receptor beta chain is drawn from a study of T cells in localized non-small cell lung cancer. Germline loops: CDR1 KGHSH, CDR2 LQKENI. Trimming at V came to 2 bases and at J to 0 bases, leaving 15 bases not matched to a gene. This CDR3 is 21 amino acids long. Notes on this clone: What it binds is not known.

Profiled with immunoSEQ multiplex PCR; TCRdb holds only in-frame clones, not every one. The sample consists of some 51,000 clones, 86% of them appearing once. Study outcomes and limitations: Investigators sequenced only a single tumor region, leaving heterogeneity possible. Longer overall survival accompanied higher blood T cell density. Appearance in adjacent lung was seen for a median around 60 of the top 100 tumor clones. Uninvolved nearby lung showed the greatest T cell clonality, exceeding that found in tumor.

Sequenced here: peripheral blood, sampled before any cancer treatment. This TCR was sampled from a woman aged 40-70 years with stage I lung adenocarcinoma. V usage is TRBV18 and J usage is TRBJ1-6; 8 nucleotides line up with TRBD1. The chain's CDR3 is CASSPIARDRSSSSYNSPLHF. The CDR3 coding sequence is TGTGCCAGCTCACCAATAGCCCGGGACAGGTCCTCAAGCTCCTATAATTCACCCCTCCACTTT.